This T cell receptor beta chain is drawn from a study of T cell clones after liver transplantation (dated by TCRdb to about 2019). At the level of the whole study: ITN030ST, the source of the samples, was a randomized trial that attempted immunosuppression withdrawal within 2 years of liver transplantation. After a pre-transplant mixed lymphocyte reaction, TCRbeta sequencing was used to pinpoint donor-reactive T cell clones, which were subsequently tracked in post-transplant blood. As an antigen-independent comparator for the donor-reactive sequences, third party-reactive TCRbeta sequences from pre-transplant MLRs were identified as well. Of the eight recipients, a few were HCV-positive, while the remaining recipients had been transplanted for non-autoimmune, non-viral indications. Subjects received no induction therapy and standard immunosuppression until randomization at 12-24 months post-transplant. Tolerance was defined as complete withdrawal of immunosuppression for at least one year without a rise in liver enzymes beyond twice the upper limit of normal. A cohort of 8 liver transplant recipients was studied, of whom 3 were classified as tolerant and 5 as non-tolerant.

Frozen genomic DNA underwent high-throughput TCRbeta CDR3 sequencing by immunoSEQ, including PCR amplification, mapping, bias correction and internal controls. The study's processing was this. Only productive rearrangements were retained, and each unique TCRbeta sequence was defined by its CDR3 nucleotide sequence together with its V and J gene. For a sequence to be called donor-reactive, it needed a frequency of at least 0.01% and at least 5-fold expansion in CFSE-low cells compared with unstimulated pre-transplant cells. Minimum frequency thresholds were set for each subject based on the unstimulated sample with the lowest template count, ensuring at least 90% detection power. Repertoire turnover was measured by Jensen-Shannon divergence between the top 1000 TCRbeta sequences post- and pre-transplant. Two-sided Fisher's exact tests were used to test for changes in how often donor-reactive sequences were detected. TCRdb carries this immuneACCESS record with in-frame sequences only. Its versions omit some clonotypes, under half of them owing to an unresolved V gene in the studies checked, with the rest unexplained. The V and J calls and clone size are taken from that table; D and trimming were inferred from the DNA. This sample comprises several thousand clones, over 40% of them detected only once. The ten largest clonotypes hold about 13% of the sample.

Per the germline V gene, MNHNS is the CDR1 and SASEGT is the CDR2. Counted from cysteine to phenylalanine, this CDR3 has 14 amino acids. Here the CDR3 DNA is all that survives: 42 bases in frame from base 1. For this chain, trimming is 8 bases at the V end and 4 bases at the J end, and the number of junction bases without a gene match is 6. To define alloreactive TCRbeta sequences, the proliferating CFSE-low cells from the MLR were sequenced. In the CFSE-MLRs, pre-transplant recipient cells were stimulated either by donor PBMCs, splenocytes or lymph node cells, or by third-party PBMCs. All 8 studied subjects were randomized to withdrawal of immunosuppression. The Qiagen DNeasy Blood and Tissue Kit was used to isolate genomic DNA. This clone came up a few times. Its specific antigen is unknown. Base qualities are not provided; no much larger clone lies one nucleotide away. Study-wide conclusions, independent of this receptor: Low numbers of available donor cells limited the measurable donor-reactive repertoire in a couple of subjects. Because of small, heterogeneous patient numbers and non-standardized post-transplant time points, the conclusions were only preliminary. Donor-reactive sequences decreased more than third party-reactive sequences, which suggests partial antigen-specific deletion that was not related to withdrawal success. Because no allograft tissue specimens were available, donor-reactive T cells may have migrated into the graft instead of being deleted. In most of the 8 subjects, circulating donor-reactive CD4 TCRbeta sequences decreased significantly after transplant, regardless of tolerance or HCV status. When repertoire turnover was taken into account, detection of donor-reactive sequences was significantly reduced in 7 of 8 subjects for CD4 and in 8 of 8 subjects for CD8.

The rearrangement combines TRBV6-1 with TRBJ2-7, with TRBD2 identical over 12 junction bases. The TCR was taken from a human patient who received a liver transplant. Where a transplant has occurred, the graft donor may have supplied some of the T cells. The sample was CD4+ T cells from cultured PBMCs. The nucleotide sequence is given as TGTGCCAGCGGGCTGACTAGCGGGAGTTACGAGCAGTACTTC. It codes for CASGLTSGSYEQYF.